This T cell receptor (beta chain) emerged from a study of T cell repertoires in cytomegalovirus infection. V shed 4 bases, J shed 0 bases, and the junction held 16 bases outside the gene matches. Germline V gene sequence: CDR1 SGHVS, CDR2 FQNEAQ. CDR3 length: 20 amino acids. With regard to this clonotype: Its antigen is unknown.

TCRdb fed the reads into MiXCR, producing one record per CDR3 protein. The table has fewer than 850,000 distinct CDR3 sequences, approximately 32% seen once. The sequences come from cultured CD8+ T cells from PBMCs, collected from culture after CMV antigen stimulation. This chain links TRBV7-8 with TRBJ2-1, with 9 positions matching TRBD1. This sequence was found in a human donor in good health (CMV status not recorded). Some clones in this sample may be carry-over from other donors' samples. CDR3 nucleotide sequence: TGTGCCAGCAGCTCCCACCGGACAGGGGCTCGTCCCAGCTCCTACAATGAGCAGTTCTTC. The encoded protein is CASSSHRTGARPSSYNEQFF.